This T cell receptor (beta chain) was documented in a study of blood T cell repertoires in COVID-19. The overall study: Italy, Spain and the United States were the sources of the convalescent and acute COVID-19 samples.

This table comes from immunoSEQ multiplex PCR, and its TCRdb copy is limited to in-frame clones, with some not included. The sample holds roughly 80,000 clones; roughly four fifths are singletons and the top ten take about a fifth. V shed 5 bases and J shed 0 bases, with 10 bases lying between them. The length of the CDR3 is 14 residues. Germline V gene data show CDR1 as SGHVS and CDR2 as FNYEAQ. The material sequenced was peripheral blood. The chain joins TRBV7-6 to TRBJ2-5; D not resolved. The TCR originated in a human donor in a cohort sampled during active COVID-19. The CDR3 sequence: CASSPEWHQETQYF. CDR3 in DNA: TGTGCCAGCAGCCCTGAATGGCACCAAGAGACCCAGTACTTC. The whole variable domain, filled in from reference TRBV7-6 and TRBJ2-5, reads GAGVSQSPRYKVTKRGQDVALRCDPISGHVSLYWYRQALGQGPEFLTYFNYEAQQDKSGLPNDRFSAERPEGSISTLTIQRTEQRDSAMYRCASSPEWHQETQYFGPGTRLLVL.